This TCR beta chain was documented in a study of PD-1 blockade in classical Hodgkin lymphoma. Sequenced by immunoSEQ multiplex PCR; TCRdb stores in-frame clones only, minus some. The sample shows 31,000 or so clones, approximately 85% of them seen only once. CDR1 is LNHDA, CDR2 SQIVND, per germline (reference sequence). The V end lost 5 bases, the J end lost 0 bases, and 13 bases lay between the germline ends. This CDR3 spans 15 amino acids. Relapse after autologous stem cell transplantation occurred in every patient, and brentuximab vedotin exposure varied. Magnetic negative selection served to purify CD4+ T cells out of PBMCs that had been thawed.

The V call is TRBV19, the J call TRBJ1-1; no clear D gene. This sample comprised CD4+ T cells from blood, obtained at baseline. The receptor's source is a human donor with classical Hodgkin lymphoma. The CDR3 DNA reads TGTGCCAGTAGTCCCCGTGGAGGCCTGAACACTGAAGCTTTCTTT. It encodes CASSPRGGLNTEAFF.